This record looks at one TCR beta chain sequence and its context. Its target is not known. The sample is drawn from a study of T cell responses to AZD1222 COVID-19 vaccine. Sequencing used immunoSEQ multiplex PCR; TCRdb keeps in-frame clones, though not all of them. Among 150,000 to 200,000 clones listed, 94% were seen once. General study results and limits: No repertoire was sampled before or during the peak T cell response, only after it.

The CDR3 extends over 13 amino acids. The germline V and J ends were trimmed by 4 bases and 2 bases, with 8 bases remaining between them. The germline gives CDR1 LGHDT, CDR2 YNNKEL (reference sequence). The source was peripheral blood, collected on day 0 of AZD1222 vaccination. The chain has TRBV3-1 (or the pseudogene TRBV3-2) and TRBJ2-5; D might be TRBD1 (6 bases). The TCR originated in an adult in good health. The CDR3 loop is CASSPTGQETQYF. In DNA, the CDR3 is TGTGCCAGCAGCCCGACAGGTCAAGAGACCCAGTACTTC.